Sequencing of this TCR beta chain was carried out in a study of T cell repertoires in cytomegalovirus infection. Each CDR3 protein is one row after TCRdb ran MiXCR on the reads. The top ten clones hold around 48% of a sample with some 560,000 distinct CDR3 sequences, about 40% of them seen once. As for this clonotype: Its antigen is unidentified.

V shed 5 bases and J shed 0 bases, with 14 bases lying between them. There are 16 residues in the CDR3. Germline assignment: CDR1 SGHVS and CDR2 FQNEAQ. This TCR came from a human donor in good health (CMV status not recorded). Some clones in this sample may be carry-over from other donors' samples. This chain joins TRBV7-8 and TRBJ2-1; tentative D call: TRBD2 (5 bases). The input for sequencing was cultured PBMCs, taken from culture after CMV antigen stimulation. CDR3 sequence reads: CASSRRAESSYNEQFF. The CDR3 DNA reads TGTGCCAGCAGCCGCCGAGCGGAGAGCTCCTACAATGAGCAGTTCTTC. The variable domain in full, completed from reference TRBV7-8 and TRBJ2-1, reads GAGVSQSPRYKVAKRGQDVALRCDPISGHVSLFWYQQALGQGPEFLTYFQNEAQLDKSGLPSDRFFAERPEGSVSTLKIQRTQQEDSAVYLCASSRRAESSYNEQFFGPGTRLTVL.